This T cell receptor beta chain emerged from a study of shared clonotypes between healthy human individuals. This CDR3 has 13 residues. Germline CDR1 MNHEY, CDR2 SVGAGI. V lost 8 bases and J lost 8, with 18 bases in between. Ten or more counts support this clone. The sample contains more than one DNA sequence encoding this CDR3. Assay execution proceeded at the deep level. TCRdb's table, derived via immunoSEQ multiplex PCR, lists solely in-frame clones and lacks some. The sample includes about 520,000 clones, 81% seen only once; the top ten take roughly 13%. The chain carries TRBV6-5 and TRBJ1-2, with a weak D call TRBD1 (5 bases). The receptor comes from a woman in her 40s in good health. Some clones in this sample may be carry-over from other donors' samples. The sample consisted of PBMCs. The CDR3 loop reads CASQRGSTDGYTF. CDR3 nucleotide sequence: TGTGCCAGCCAAAGGGGTTCTACGGACGGCTACACCTTC.